This passage covers 11 T cell receptor beta chains from one sample sequenced in a study of human T cells and chemical hapten exposure. Whole blood, unfractionated, served as the material for total RNA extraction. MiXCR was run by TCRdb on the 5' RACE reads, yielding one entry per CDR3 protein. This table holds 130,000 or so distinct CDR3 sequences, 4.1% found once. The receptors originated from a female donor in good health.

The chain recombines TRBV6-1 with TRBJ2-5; D possibly corresponds to TRBD2 (6 bases). V shed 6 bases and J shed 2 bases, with 13 bases lying between them. This CDR3 comprises 14 residues. The germline V gene has CDR1 MNHNS and CDR2 SASEGT. CDR3 nucleotide sequence: TGTGCCAGCAGAAACCGGGACTGGCAAGAGACCCAGTACTTC. This gives the protein CASRNRDWQETQYF.

Many counts were recorded for this clonotype. CDR3 coding DNA: TGTGCCAGCAGCCACGGGAGGGACCCGGAGACCCAGTACTTC. This sequence encodes CASSHGRDPETQYF. The chain carries TRBV3-1 and TRBJ2-5; 8 bases fit TRBD2. The V segment lost 3 bases and the J segment 5 bases; nucleotides outside the gene matches: 5. The germline gives CDR1 LGHDT, CDR2 YNNKEL (reference sequence). This CDR3 is 14 amino acids long.

The chain has TRBV29-1 and TRBJ2-2; weak D call: TRBD2 (6 bases). Germline V CDR1 and CDR2: SQVTM, ANQGSEA. V lost 4 bases, J lost 1 base, and 16 bases lay in between. The CDR3 totals 16 residues. CDR3 nucleotides: TGCAGCGTTGTCGGTCGGAGGGGACGGAACACCGGGGAGCTGTTTTTT. Amino acids: CSVVGRRGRNTGELFF.

This clonotype was counted ten times or more. This chain links TRBV3-1 with TRBJ2-5; TRBD2 might be the D (7 bases). Germline V lookup: CDR1 LGHDT, CDR2 YNNKEL (reference sequence). The V end was cut by 1 base, the J end by 4 bases, with 10 bases between. The CDR3 contains 14 residues. CDR3 in DNA: TGTGCCAGCAGCCAAGGGGGGGGCCTAGAGACCCAGTACTTC. Its translation: CASSQGGGLETQYF.

Ten or more counts support this clonotype. The V and J genes are TRBV6-2 or TRBV6-3 and TRBJ2-2, with D possibly called TRBD1 or TRBD2 (5 bases each). Trimming left V 6 bases short and J 3 bases short, with 11 bases between. The germline gives CDR1 MNHEY, CDR2 SVGEGT. This CDR3 has 14 amino acids. The CDR3 here is CASREAGYTGELFF. The DNA for the CDR3 is TGTGCCAGCAGGGAGGCAGGGTACACCGGGGAGCTGTTTTTT.

The chain employs TRBV21-1 and TRBJ2-3; whether TRBD2, the table's D call, matches the DNA was not checked. TRBV21-1 is tagged as a pseudogene. CDR3 length equals 16 residues. The CDR3 DNA sequence: TGTGCCAGCAGCAGAAGATTCTGGCGGGGCACAGATACGCAGTATTTT. It is translated as CASSRRFWRGTDTQYF.

Ten or more counts support this clonotype. Germline is not matched at one junction end, which may reflect a read error. This chain uses TRBV6-2 or TRBV6-3 with TRBJ2-1, with TRBD2 matching 15 bases. Germline V gives CDR1 MNHEY, CDR2 SVGEGT. The CDR3 contains 13 residues. CDR3 sequence (DNA): TGTGCCAGCAGTTCCGGACTAGCGGGGGGGCGCGGATTC. It translates to CASSSGLAGGRGF.

The chain is built from TRBV5-4 and TRBJ2-2; the match to TRBD1 covers 7 bases. The CDR3 totals 15 residues. Germline V lookup: CDR1 SGHNT, CDR2 YYREEE (reference sequence). Trimming at V came to 0 bases and at J to 3 bases, leaving 2 bases not matched to a gene. CDR3 loop: CASSLETGYTGELFF. CDR3 in DNA: TGTGCCAGCAGCTTGGAGACAGGGTACACCGGGGAGCTGTTTTTT.

In its sample, this clonotype was seen many times. The rearrangement uses TRBV2 and TRBJ1-5; D gene unclear. Trimming took 2 bases from V and 1 from J, leaving 12 bases between them. The CDR3 loop spans 16 amino acids. Germline V gene data show CDR1 as SNHLY and CDR2 as FYNNEI. The DNA for the CDR3 is TGTGCCAGCAGTGAATTAAGAACACCGAGCAATCAGCCCCAGCATTTT. It specifies CASSELRTPSNQPQHF. The full variable domain, completed using reference TRBV2 and TRBJ1-5, is EPEVTQTPSHQVTQMGQEVILRCVPISNHLYFYWYRQILGQKVEFLVSFYNNEISEKSEIFDDQFSVERPDGSNFTLKIRSTKLEDSAMYFCASSELRTPSNQPQHFGDGTRLSIL.

The table lists this clonotype with many counts. The CDR3 nucleotides are TGTGCCAGCAGCTCCCGGGTAGGGGCCCCGGGTGACATTCAGTACTTC. It yields the protein CASSSRVGAPGDIQYF. This chain joins TRBV7-9 and TRBJ2-4; possible D gene TRBD1, 5 bases. CDR1 and CDR2 from the germline V gene are SEHNR and FQNEAQ (reference sequence). V lost 4 bases and J 8 bases, leaving 21 bases between the germline ends. This CDR3 is built from 16 residues.

This clonotype was counted a few times. This chain connects TRBV5-1 to TRBJ1-1; 7 positions agree with TRBD1. Germline loops: CDR1 SGHRS, CDR2 YFSETQ. The CDR3 is made up of 16 amino acids. V lost 2 bases, J lost 0 bases, and 7 bases stayed unmatched. The CDR3 DNA reads TGCGCCAGCAGCTTACCACAGGGGAGCATGAACACTGAAGCTTTCTTT. It yields the protein CASSLPQGSMNTEAFF.